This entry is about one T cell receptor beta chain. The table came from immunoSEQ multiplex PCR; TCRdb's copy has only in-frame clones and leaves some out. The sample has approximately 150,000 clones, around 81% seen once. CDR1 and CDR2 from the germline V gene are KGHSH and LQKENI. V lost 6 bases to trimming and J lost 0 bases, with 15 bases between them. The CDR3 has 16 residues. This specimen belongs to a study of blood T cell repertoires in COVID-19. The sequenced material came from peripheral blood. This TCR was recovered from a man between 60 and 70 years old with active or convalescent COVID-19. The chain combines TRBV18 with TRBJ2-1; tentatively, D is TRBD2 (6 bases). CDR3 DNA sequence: TGTGCCAGCTCGACCTTCCGGGACTCCTCCTACAATGAGCAGTTCTTC. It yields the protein CASSTFRDSSYNEQFF.